This T cell receptor (beta chain) was identified during a study of blood T cell repertoires in COVID-19. The overall study: PBMCs, B-cell-depleted T cells, or T cells were the source of the cDNA or gDNA that made up the material.

Germline V gene data show CDR1 as SNHLY and CDR2 as FYNNEI. CDR3 length: 14 amino acids. Trimming pared 7 bases from V and 3 bases from J, leaving 13 bases between. Assay used: immunoSEQ multiplex PCR; TCRdb lists only in-frame clones, some missing. Here the sample spans 310,000 or so clones, about 89% being singletons. What was sequenced was peripheral blood. The V call is TRBV2, the J call TRBJ2-1, with a possible D match to TRBD2 (5 bases). This clonotype was obtained from a woman in her 30s with COVID-19, enrolled during active disease. The CDR3 protein is CASIERAVYNEQFF. The CDR3, as DNA: TGTGCCAGCATCGAGCGAGCGGTCTACAATGAGCAGTTCTTC. Full variable domain (missing parts from reference TRBV2 and TRBJ2-1): EPEVTQTPSHQVTQMGQEVILRCVPISNHLYFYWYRQILGQKVEFLVSFYNNEISEKSEIFDDQFSVERPDGSNFTLKIRSTKLEDSAMYFCASIERAVYNEQFFGPGTRLTVL.